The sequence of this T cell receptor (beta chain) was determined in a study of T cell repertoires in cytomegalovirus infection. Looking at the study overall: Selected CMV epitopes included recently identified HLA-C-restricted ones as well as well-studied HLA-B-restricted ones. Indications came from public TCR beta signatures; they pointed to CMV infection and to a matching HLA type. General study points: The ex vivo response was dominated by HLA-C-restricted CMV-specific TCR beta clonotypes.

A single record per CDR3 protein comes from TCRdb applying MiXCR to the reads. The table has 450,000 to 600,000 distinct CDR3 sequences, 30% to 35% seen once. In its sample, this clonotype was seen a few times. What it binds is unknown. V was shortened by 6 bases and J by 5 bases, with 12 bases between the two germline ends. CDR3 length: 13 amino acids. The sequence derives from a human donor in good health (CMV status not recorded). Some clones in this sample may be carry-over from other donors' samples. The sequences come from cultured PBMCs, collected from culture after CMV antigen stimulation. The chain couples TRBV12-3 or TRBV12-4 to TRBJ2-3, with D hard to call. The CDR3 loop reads CASRLGEKDTQYF. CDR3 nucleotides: TGTGCCAGCAGACTTGGAGAAAAAGATACGCAGTATTTT.